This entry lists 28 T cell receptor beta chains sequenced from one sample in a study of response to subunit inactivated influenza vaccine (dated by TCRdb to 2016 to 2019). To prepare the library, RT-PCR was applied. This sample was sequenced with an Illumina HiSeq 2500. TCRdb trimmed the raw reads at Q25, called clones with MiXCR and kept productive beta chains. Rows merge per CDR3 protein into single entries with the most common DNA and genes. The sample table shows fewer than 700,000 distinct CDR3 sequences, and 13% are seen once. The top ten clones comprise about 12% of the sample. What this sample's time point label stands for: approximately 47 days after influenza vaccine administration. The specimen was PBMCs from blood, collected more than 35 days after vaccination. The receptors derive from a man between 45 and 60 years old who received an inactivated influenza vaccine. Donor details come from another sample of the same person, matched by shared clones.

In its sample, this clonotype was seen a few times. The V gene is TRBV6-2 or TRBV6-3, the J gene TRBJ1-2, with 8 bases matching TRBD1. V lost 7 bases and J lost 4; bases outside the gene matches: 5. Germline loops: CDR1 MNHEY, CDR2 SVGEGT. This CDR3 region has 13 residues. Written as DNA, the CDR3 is TGTGCCAGCATCGGACAGGGCCTCTATGGCTACACCTTC. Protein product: CASIGQGLYGYTF.

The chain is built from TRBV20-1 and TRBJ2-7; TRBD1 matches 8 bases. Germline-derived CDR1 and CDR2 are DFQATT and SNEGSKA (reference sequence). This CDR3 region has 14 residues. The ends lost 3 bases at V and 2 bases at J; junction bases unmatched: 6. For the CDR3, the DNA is TGCAGTGCTAGCCAGGGGGCGCAGGCCTACGAGCAGTACTTC. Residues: CSASQGAQAYEQYF.

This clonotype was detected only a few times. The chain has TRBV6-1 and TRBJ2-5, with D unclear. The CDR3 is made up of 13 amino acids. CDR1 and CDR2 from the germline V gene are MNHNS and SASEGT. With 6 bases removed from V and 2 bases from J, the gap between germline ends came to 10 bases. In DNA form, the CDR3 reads TGTGCCAGCAGGAAGCAGGTTCAAGAGACCCAGTACTTC. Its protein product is CASRKQVQETQYF.

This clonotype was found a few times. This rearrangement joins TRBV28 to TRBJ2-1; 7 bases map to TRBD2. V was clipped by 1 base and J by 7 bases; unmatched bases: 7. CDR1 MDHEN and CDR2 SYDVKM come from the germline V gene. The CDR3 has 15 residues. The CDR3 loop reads CASSLLVAGGNEQFF. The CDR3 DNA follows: TGTGCCAGCAGTTTATTGGTAGCGGGCGGGAATGAGCAGTTCTTC. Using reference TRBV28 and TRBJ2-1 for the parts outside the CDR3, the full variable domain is DVKVTQSSRYLVKRTGEKVFLECVQDMDHENMFWYRQDPGLGLRLIYFSYDVKMKEKGDIPEGYSVSREKKERFSLILESASTNQTSMYLCASSLLVAGGNEQFFGPGTRLTVL.

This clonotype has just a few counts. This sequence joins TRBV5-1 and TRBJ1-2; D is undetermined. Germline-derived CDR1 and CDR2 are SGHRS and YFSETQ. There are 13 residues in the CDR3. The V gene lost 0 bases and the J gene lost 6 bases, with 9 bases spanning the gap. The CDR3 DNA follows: TGCGCCAGCAGCTTGGCATTGGAGGATGGCTACACCTTC. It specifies CASSLALEDGYTF. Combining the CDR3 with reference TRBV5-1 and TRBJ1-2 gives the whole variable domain KAGVTQTPRYLIKTRGQQVTLSCSPISGHRSVSWYQQTPGQGLQFLFEYFSETQRNKGNFPGRFSGRQFSNSRSEMNVSTLELGDSALYLCASSLALEDGYTFGSGTRLTVV.

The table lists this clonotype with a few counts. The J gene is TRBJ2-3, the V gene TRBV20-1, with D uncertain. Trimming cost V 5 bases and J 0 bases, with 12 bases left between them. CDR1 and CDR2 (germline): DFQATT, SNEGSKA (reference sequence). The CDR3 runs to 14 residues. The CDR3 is CSAVVGPSTDTQYF. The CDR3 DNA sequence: TGCAGTGCTGTCGTTGGGCCTAGCACAGATACGCAGTATTTT.

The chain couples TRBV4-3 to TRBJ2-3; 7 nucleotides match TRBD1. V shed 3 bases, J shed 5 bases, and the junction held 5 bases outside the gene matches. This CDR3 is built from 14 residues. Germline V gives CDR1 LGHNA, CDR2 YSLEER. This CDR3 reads CASSQRTGGDTQYF. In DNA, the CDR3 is TGCGCCAGCAGCCAGCGGACAGGCGGAGATACGCAGTATTTT.

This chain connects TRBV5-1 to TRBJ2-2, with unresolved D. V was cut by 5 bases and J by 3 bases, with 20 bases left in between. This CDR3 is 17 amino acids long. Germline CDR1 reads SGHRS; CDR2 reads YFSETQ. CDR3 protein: CASSPVYSNAYTGELFF. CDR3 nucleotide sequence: TGCGCCAGCAGTCCCGTTTATTCCAATGCTTACACCGGGGAGCTGTTTTTT.

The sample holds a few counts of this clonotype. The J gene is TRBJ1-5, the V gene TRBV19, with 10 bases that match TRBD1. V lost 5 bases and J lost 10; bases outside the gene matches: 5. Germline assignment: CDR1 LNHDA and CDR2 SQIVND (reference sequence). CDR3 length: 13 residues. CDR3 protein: CASSVDRGRPQHF. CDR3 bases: TGTGCCAGTAGTGTCGACAGGGGGCGACCCCAGCATTTT.

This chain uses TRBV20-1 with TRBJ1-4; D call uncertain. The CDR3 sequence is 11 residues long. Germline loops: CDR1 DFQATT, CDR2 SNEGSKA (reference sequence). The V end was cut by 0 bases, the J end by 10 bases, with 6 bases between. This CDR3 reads CSARDIGKLFF. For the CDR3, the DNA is TGCAGTGCTAGAGATATAGGAAAACTGTTTTTT.

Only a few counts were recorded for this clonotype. CDR3 bases: TGCGCCAGCAGCTCACATGGGACAGGGGGACCTTACTCCTACAATGAGCAGTTCTTC. Its protein is CASSSHGTGGPYSYNEQFF. The chain is built from TRBV5-1 and TRBJ2-1, with 11 positions matching TRBD1. Germline lookup yields CDR1 SGHRS and CDR2 YFSETQ. This CDR3 is 19 amino acids long. V shed 3 bases, J shed 0 bases, and the junction held 11 bases outside the gene matches.

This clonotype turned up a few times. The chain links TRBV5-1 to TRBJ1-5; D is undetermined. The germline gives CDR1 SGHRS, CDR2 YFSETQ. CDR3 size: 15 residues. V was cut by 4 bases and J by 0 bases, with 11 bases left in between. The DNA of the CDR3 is TGCGCCAGCAGCAAGGACGGTGATAGCAATCAGCCCCAGCATTTT. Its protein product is CASSKDGDSNQPQHF.

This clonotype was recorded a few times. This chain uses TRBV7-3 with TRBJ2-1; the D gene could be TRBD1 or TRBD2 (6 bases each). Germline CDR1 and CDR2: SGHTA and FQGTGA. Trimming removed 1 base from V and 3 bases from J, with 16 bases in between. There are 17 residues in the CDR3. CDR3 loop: CASSLRPRGQGYNEQFF. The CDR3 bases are TGTGCCAGCAGCTTAAGGCCCCGGGGGCAGGGCTACAATGAGCAGTTCTTC.

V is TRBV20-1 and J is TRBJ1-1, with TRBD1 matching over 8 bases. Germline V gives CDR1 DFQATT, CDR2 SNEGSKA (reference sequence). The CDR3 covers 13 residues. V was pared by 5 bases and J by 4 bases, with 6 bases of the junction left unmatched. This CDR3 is CSAPKQGGTEAFF. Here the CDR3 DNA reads TGCAGTGCTCCCAAACAGGGGGGCACTGAAGCTTTCTTT.

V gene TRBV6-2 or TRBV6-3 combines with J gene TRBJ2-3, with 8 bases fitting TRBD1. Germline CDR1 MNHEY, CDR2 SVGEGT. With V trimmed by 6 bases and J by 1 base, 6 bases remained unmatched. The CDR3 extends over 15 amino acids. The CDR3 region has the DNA TGTGCCAGCAGCCGACCGGACAGGGGCACAGATACGCAGTATTTT. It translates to CASSRPDRGTDTQYF.

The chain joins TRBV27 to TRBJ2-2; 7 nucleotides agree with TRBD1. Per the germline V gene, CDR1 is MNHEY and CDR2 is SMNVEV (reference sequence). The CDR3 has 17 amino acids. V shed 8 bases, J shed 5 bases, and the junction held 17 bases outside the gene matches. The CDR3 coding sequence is TGTGCCAGCGGCCCTAACGACAGGGTGGTTCCTACCGGGGAGCTGTTTTTT. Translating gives CASGPNDRVVPTGELFF.

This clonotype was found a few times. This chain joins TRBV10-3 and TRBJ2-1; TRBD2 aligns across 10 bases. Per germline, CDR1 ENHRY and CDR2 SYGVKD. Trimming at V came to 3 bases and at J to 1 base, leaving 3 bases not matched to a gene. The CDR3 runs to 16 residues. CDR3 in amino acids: CAISDPSGGSYNEQFF. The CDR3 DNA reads TGTGCCATCAGTGATCCTAGCGGGGGTTCCTACAATGAGCAGTTCTTC.

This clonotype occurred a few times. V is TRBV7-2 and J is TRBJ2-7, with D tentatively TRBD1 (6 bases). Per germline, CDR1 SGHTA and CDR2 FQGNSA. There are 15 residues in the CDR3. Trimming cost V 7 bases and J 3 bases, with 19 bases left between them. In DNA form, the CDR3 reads TGTGCCAGCATCAAGCGACCGGGACACTTCTACGAGCAGTACTTC. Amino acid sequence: CASIKRPGHFYEQYF.

In DNA, the CDR3 is TGCGCCAGCAGCCAGAGCGGGAGCCCTCTCAATGAGCAGTTCTTC. Protein product: CASSQSGSPLNEQFF. The chain couples TRBV5-1 to TRBJ2-1; 8 bases are a match to TRBD2. The CDR3 runs to 15 residues. Germline V gene sequence: CDR1 SGHRS, CDR2 YFSETQ. The V and J ends lost 4 bases and 6 bases, in that order; junction bases with no gene match: 9.

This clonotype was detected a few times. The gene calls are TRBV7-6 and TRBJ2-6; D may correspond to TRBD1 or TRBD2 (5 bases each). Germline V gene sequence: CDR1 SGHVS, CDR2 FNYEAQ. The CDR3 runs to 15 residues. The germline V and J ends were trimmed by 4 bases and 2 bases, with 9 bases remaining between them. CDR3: CASSSGRPGANVLTF. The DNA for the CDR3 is TGTGCCAGCAGCTCGGGGCGCCCTGGGGCCAACGTCCTGACTTTC.

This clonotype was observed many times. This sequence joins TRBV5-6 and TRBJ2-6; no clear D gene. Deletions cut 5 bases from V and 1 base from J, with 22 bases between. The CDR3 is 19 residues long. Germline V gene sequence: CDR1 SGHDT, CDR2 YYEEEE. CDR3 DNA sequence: TGTGCCAGCAGTCACCTTCCGAACAGCCGCCTATCTGGGGCCAACGTCCTGACTTTC. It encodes CASSHLPNSRLSGANVLTF.

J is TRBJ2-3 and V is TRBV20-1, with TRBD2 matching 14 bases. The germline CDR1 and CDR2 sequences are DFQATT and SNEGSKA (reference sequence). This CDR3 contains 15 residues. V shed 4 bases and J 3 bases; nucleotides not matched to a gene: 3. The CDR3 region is CSATRLAGGTDTQYF. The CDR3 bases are TGCAGTGCTACCCGACTAGCGGGAGGGACAGATACGCAGTATTTT.

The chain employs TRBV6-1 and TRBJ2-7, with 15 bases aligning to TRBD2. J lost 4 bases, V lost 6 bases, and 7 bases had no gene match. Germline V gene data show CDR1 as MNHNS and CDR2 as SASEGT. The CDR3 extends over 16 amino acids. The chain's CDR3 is CASRLGTSGGLYEQYF. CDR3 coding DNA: TGTGCCAGCAGGCTCGGGACTAGCGGGGGGTTGTACGAGCAGTACTTC.

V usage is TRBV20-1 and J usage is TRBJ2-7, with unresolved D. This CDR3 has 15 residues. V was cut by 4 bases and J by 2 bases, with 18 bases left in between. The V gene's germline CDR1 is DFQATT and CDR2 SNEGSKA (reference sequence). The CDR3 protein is CSATGEESFAYEQYF. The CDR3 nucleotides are TGCAGTGCTACTGGGGAAGAATCATTCGCCTACGAGCAGTACTTC.

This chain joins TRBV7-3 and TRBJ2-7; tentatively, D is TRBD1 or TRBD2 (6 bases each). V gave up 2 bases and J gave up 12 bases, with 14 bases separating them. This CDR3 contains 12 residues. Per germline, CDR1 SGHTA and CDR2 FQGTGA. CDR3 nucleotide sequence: TGTGCCAGCAGCTTAGAGGGGGGCAGTTTGTACTTC. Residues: CASSLEGGSLYF.

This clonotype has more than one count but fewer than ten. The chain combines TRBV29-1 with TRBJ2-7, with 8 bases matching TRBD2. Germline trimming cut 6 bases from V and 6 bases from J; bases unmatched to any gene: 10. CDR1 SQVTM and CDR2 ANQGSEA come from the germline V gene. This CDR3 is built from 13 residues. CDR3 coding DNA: TGCAGCGTCCAAAGCGGGAGCGATATCGAGCAGTACTTC. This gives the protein CSVQSGSDIEQYF.

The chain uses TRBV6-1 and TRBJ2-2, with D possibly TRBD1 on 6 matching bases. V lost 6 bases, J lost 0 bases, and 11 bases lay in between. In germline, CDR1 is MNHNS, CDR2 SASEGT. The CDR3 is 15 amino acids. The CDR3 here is CASSRQDPNTGELFF. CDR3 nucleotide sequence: TGTGCCAGCAGCCGACAGGACCCGAACACCGGGGAGCTGTTTTTT.

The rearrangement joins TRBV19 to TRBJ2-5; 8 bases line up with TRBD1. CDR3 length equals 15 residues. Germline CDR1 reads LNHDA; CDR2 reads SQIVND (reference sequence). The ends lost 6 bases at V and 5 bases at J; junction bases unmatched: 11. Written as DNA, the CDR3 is TGTGCCAGTAGCGACAGGGGATGGAATGGGGAGACCCAGTACTTC. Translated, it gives CASSDRGWNGETQYF.